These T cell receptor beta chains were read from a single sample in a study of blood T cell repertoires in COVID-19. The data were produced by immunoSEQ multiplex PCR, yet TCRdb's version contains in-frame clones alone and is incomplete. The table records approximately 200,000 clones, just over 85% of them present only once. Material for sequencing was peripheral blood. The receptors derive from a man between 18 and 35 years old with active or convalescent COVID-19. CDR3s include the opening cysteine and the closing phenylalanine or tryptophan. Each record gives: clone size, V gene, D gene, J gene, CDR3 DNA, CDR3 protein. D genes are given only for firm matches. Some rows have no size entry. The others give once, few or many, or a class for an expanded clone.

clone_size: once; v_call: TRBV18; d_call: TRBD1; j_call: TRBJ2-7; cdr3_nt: TGTGCCAGCTCACGGATAGACGGGACAGGGACCTACGAGCAGTACTTC; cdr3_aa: CASSRIDGTGTYEQYF
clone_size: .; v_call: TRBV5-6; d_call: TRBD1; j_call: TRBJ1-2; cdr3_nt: TGTGCCAGCAGCTGGGAGCAGACAGGGGGCTTTTTATATGGCTACACCTTC; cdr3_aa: CASSWEQTGGFLYGYTF
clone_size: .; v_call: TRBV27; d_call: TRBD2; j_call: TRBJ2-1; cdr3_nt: TGTGCCAGCAGCTTAGCTAGCGGATACTACAATGAGCAGTTCTTC; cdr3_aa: CASSLASGYYNEQFF
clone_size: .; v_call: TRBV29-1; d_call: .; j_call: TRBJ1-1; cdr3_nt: TGCAGCGTTGAAGTGGGGAGACGGACTGAAGCTTTCTTT; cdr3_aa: CSVEVGRRTEAFF
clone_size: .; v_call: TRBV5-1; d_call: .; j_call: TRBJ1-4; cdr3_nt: TGCGCCAGCAGTTTGGGCCCTAGAGGAGCTAATGAAAAACTGTTTTTT; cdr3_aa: CASSLGPRGANEKLFF
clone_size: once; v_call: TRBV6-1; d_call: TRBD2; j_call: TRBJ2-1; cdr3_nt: TGTGCCAGCAGTGATTGGACTAGTCCTCCCAGTGAGCAGTTCTTC; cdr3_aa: CASSDWTSPPSEQFF
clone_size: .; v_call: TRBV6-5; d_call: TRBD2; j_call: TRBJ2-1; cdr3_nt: TGTGCCAGCAGTTATCTTCCGCGGGAGGGCAATGAGCAGTTCTTC; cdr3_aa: CASSYLPREGNEQFF
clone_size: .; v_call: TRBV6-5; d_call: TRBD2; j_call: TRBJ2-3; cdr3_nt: TGTGCCAGCAGTCGGCGGGAGTTGACAGATACGCAGTATTTT; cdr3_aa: CASSRRELTDTQYF
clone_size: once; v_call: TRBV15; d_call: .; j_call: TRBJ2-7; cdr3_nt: TGTGCCACCAGCAGAACGAGGGACACCACCTACGAGCAGTACTTC; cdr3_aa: CATSRTRDTTYEQYF
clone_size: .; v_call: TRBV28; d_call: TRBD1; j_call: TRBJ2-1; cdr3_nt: TGTGCCAGCAGGCCGCAGGGGGACTACAATGAGCAGTTCTTC; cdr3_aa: CASRPQGDYNEQFF
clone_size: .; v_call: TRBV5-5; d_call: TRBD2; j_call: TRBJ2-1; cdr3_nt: TGTGCCAGCAGTTCGACTAGCGGGAGGGCCAATGAGCAGTTCTTC; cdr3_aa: CASSSTSGRANEQFF
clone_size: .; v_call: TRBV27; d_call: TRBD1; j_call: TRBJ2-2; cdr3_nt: TGTGCCAGCAGTCTGACTTCAGGGGGCGCGGTCCCCGGGGAGCTGTTTTTT; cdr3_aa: CASSLTSGGAVPGELFF
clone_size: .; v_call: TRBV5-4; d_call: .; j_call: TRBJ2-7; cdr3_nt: TGTGCCAGCAGCGCAGGACAGAATCCTCACTACGAGCAGTACTTC; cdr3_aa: CASSAGQNPHYEQYF
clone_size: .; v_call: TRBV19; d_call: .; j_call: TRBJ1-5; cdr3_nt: TGTGCCAGTAGGCCGACTGGAATTAGCAATCAGCCCCAGCATTTT; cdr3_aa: CASRPTGISNQPQHF
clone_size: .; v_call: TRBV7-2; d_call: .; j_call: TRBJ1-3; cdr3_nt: TGTGCCAGCAGCGCACTAGCGGGGTCTGGAAACACCATATATTTT; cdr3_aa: CASSALAGSGNTIYF
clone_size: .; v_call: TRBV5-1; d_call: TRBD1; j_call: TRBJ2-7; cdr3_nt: TGCGCCAGCAGCTTTCGGGACAGCCTAACCTACGAGCAGTACTTC; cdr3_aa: CASSFRDSLTYEQYF
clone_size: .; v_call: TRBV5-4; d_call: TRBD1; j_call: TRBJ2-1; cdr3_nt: TGTGCCAGCAGCTTGGGGACAGGGGCACACGATGAGCAGTTCTTC; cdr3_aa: CASSLGTGAHDEQFF
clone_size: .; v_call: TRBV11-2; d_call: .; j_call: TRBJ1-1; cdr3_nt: TGTGCCAGCGCACAGGAGAACACTGAAGCTTTCTTT; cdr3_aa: CASAQENTEAFF
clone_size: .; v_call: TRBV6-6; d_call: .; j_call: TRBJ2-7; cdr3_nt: TGTGCCAGCAGGGATAACACAGACAGCTACGAGCAGTACTTC; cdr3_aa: CASRDNTDSYEQYF
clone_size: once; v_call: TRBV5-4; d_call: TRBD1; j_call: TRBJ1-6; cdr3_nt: TGTGCCAGCAGTACAGGGGATAGGTATAATTCACCCCTCCACTTT; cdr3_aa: CASSTGDRYNSPLHF
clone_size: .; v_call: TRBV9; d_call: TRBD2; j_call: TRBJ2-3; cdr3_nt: TGTGCCAGCAGCGTTAGCGGGTCTAGCACAGATACGCAGTATTTT; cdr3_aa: CASSVSGSSTDTQYF
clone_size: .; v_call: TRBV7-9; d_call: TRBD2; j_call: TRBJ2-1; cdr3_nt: TGTGCCAGCAGCTTGGGCACCGGGACTAGCGGGAACAATGAGCAGTTCTTC; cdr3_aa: CASSLGTGTSGNNEQFF
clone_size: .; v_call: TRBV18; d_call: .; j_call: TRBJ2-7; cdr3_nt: TGTGCCAGCTCGCGGACTAACGAGCAGTACTTC; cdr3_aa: CASSRTNEQYF
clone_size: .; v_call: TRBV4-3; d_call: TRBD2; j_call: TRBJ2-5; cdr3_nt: TGCGCCAGCAGCCAAGATCTAGGCGGGAGAGACTATCAAGAGACCCAGTACTTC; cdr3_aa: CASSQDLGGRDYQETQYF
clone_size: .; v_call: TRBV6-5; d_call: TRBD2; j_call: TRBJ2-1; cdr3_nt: TGTGCCAGCAGGAGACTAGCGGGAGTAGGTGAGCAGTTCTTC; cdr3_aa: CASRRLAGVGEQFF
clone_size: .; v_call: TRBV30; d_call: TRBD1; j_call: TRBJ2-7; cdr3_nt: TGTGCCTGGGGGACAGGGGGCTACGAGCAGTACTTC; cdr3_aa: CAWGTGGYEQYF
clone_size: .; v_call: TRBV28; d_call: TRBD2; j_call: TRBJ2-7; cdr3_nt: TGTGCCAGCAGTCCCGGGACTATTGGAGTCGGGTACGAGCAGTACTTC; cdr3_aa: CASSPGTIGVGYEQYF
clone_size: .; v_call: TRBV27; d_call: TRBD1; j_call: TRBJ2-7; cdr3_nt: TGTGCCAGCAGTACGAGGGGGCGTAAATACGAGCAGTACTTC; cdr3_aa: CASSTRGRKYEQYF
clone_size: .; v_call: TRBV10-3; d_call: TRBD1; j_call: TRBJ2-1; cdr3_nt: TGTGCCAGCATGGGACAGGGCTCCTACAATGAGCAGTTCTTC; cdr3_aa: CASMGQGSYNEQFF
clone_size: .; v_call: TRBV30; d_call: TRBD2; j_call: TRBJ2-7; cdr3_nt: TGTGCCTGTCTAGCGGGAACTAGCTCCTACGAGCAGTACTTC; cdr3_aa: CACLAGTSSYEQYF
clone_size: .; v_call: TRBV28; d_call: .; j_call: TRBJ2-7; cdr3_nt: TGTGCCAGCAGTCCGTGGACAGAAACCTACGAGCAGTACTTC; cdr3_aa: CASSPWTETYEQYF
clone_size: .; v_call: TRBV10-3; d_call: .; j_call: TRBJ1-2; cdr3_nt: TGTGCCATCAGTGAGTCTACAGGCGACTATGGCTACACCTTC; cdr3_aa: CAISESTGDYGYTF
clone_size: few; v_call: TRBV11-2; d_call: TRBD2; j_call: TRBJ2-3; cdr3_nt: TGTGCCAGCAGCTTAGTAGCGGGAGGGGGTACAGATACGCAGTATTTT; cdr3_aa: CASSLVAGGGTDTQYF